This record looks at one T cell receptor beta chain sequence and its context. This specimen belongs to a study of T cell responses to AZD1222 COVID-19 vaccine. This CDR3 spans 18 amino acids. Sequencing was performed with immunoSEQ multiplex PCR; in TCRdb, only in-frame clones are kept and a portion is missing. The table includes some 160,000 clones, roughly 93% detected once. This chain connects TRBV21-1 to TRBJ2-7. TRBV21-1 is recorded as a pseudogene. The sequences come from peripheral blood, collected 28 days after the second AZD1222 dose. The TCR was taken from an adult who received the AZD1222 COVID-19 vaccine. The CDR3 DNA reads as TGTGCCAGCAGCACGCCGTGGGGGGACACAACTCCTTCCTACGAGCAGTACTTC. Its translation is CASSTPWGDTTPSYEQYF.